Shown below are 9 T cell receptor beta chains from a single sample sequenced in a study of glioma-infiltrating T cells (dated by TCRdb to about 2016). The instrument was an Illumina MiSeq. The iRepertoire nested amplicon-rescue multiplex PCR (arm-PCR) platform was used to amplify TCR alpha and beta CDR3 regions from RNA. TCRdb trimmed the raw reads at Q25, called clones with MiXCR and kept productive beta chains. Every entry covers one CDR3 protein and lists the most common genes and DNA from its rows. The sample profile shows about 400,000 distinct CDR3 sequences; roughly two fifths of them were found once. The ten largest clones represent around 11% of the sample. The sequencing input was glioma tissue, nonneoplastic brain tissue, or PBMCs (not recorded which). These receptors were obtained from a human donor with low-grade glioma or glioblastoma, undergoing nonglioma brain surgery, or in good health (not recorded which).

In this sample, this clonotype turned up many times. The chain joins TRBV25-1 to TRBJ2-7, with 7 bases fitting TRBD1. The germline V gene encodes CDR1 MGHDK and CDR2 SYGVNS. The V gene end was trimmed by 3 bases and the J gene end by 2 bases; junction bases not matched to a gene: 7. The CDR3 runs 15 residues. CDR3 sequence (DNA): TGTGCCAGCAGTGACCACTCGGGACAGACCTACGAGCAGTACTTC. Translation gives CASSDHSGQTYEQYF.

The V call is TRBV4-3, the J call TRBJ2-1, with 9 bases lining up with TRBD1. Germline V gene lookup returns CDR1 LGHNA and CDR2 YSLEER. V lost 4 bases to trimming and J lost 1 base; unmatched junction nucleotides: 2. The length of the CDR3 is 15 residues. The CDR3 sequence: CASSRGTGSYNEQFF. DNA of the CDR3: TGCGCCAGCAGCCGAGGGACAGGGTCCTACAATGAGCAGTTCTTC.

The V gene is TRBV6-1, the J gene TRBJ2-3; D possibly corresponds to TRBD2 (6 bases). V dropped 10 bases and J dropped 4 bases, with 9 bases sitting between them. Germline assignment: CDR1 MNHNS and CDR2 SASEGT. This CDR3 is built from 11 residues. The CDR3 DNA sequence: TGTGCCATCGGGGGAGCAGATACGCAGTATTTT. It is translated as CAIGGADTQYF.

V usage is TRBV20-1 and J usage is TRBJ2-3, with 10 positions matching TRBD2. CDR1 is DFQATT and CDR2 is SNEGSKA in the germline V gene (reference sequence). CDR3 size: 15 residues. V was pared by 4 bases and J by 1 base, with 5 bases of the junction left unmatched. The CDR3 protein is CSAMASGSGTDTQYF. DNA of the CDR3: TGCAGTGCTATGGCTAGCGGGAGTGGCACAGATACGCAGTATTTT.

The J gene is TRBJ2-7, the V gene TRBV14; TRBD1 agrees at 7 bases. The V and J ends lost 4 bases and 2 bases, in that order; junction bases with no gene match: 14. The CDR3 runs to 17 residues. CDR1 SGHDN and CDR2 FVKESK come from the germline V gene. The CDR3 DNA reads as TGTGCCAGCAGCCTAGGCCCCAGAAACAGGGGTCCCTACGAGCAGTACTTC. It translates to CASSLGPRNRGPYEQYF. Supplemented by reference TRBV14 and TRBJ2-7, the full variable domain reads EAGVTQFPSHSVIEKGQTVTLRCDPISGHDNLYWYRRVMGKEIKFLLHFVKESKQDESGMPNNRFLAERTGGTYSTLKVQPAELEDSGVYFCASSLGPRNRGPYEQYFGPGTRLTVT.

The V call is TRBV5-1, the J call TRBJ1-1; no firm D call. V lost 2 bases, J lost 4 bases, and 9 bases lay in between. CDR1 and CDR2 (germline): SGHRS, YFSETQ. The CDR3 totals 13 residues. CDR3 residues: CASSFTRGTEAFF. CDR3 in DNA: TGCGCCAGCAGCTTTACCCGTGGCACTGAAGCTTTCTTT. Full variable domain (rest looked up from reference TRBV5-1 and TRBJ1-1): KAGVTQTPRYLIKTRGQQVTLSCSPISGHRSVSWYQQTPGQGLQFLFEYFSETQRNKGNFPGRFSGRQFSNSRSEMNVSTLELGDSALYLCASSFTRGTEAFFGQGTRLTVV.

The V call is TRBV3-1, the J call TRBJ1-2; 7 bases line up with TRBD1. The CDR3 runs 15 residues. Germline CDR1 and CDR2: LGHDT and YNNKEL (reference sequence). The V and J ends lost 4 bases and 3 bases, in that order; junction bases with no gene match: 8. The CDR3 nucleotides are TGTGCCAGCAGCCCCGGAGGGGGCCGATACTATGGCTACACCTTC. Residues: CASSPGGGRYYGYTF.

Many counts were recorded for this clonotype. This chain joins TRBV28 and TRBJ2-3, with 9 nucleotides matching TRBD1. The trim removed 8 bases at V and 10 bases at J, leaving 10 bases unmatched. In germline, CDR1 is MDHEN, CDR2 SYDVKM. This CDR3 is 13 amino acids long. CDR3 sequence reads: CASCTTRDRAQYF. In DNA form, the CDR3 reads TGTGCCAGCTGCACCACGCGGGACAGGGCGCAGTATTTT.

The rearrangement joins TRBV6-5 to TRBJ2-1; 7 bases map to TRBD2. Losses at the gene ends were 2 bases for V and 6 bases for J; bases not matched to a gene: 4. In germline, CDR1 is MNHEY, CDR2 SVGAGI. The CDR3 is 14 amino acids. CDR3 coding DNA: TGTGCCAGCAGTTACGGGGGAGGGCCCAATGAGCAGTTCTTC. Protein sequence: CASSYGGGPNEQFF.